The T cell receptor beta chain described here comes from a study of blood T cell repertoires in COVID-19. Study processing details: Reference gene primer amplification yielded estimated nucleated cell counts. Some clones are missing from TCRdb's copy, which holds only in-frame ones; the method was immunoSEQ multiplex PCR. That table is the source of V, J and clone size, and D and trimming were worked out from the DNA. The data contain roughly 140,000 clones, more than 80% of them singletons. Trimming pared 2 bases from V and 1 base from J, leaving 9 bases between. The CDR3 loop spans 14 amino acids. Germline assignment: CDR1 SGHNT and CDR2 YYREEE (reference sequence).

The chain employs TRBV5-4 and TRBJ2-5, with a weak D call TRBD2 (6 bases). This TCR came from a woman aged 60-75 years with active COVID-19. The sequenced material came from peripheral blood. The CDR3 coding sequence is TGTGCCAGCAGCTTCTACGGGAGCCAAGAGACCCAGTACTTC. It yields the protein CASSFYGSQETQYF.